This T cell receptor beta chain was recovered during a study of blood T cell repertoires in COVID-19. On the study more broadly: Samples taken during acute and convalescent COVID-19 were collected in the United States, Italy and Spain. The analysed material was cDNA or gDNA that came from T cells, B-cell-depleted T cells, or PBMCs.

Libraries were prepared by immunoSEQ multiplex PCR; TCRdb keeps only in-frame clonotypes and omits some of them. The data contain 200,000 to 300,000 clones, around 89% of them seen just once; the ten biggest clones take up over 4%. Recovered Cohort 3 donors showed two negative PCRs, clearance, or symptom resolution. Trimming cost V 4 bases and J 6 bases; bases outside gene matches: 13. The CDR3 loop spans 16 amino acids. The V gene's germline CDR1 is SGHTS and CDR2 YDEGEE. The source is a woman between 25 and 40 years old who had recovered from COVID-19. V and J are TRBV5-8 and TRBJ1-1, with TRBD1 matching 9 bases. The sample taken for sequencing was PBMCs or T cells enriched from blood (not recorded which). CDR3 nucleotide sequence: TGTGCCAGCAGCACCCAGGGACAGGGTGGGGGAGCTGAAGCTTTCTTT. Residues: CASSTQGQGGGAEAFF.